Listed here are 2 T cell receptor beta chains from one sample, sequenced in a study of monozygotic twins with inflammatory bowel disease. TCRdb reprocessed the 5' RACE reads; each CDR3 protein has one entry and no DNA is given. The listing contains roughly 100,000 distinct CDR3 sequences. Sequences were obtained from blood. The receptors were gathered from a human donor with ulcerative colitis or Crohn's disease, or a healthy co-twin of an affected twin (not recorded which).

The CDR3 loop is CASSESVFGQREGTDTQYF. The chain joins TRBV10-1 to TRBJ2-3; no DNA is available, so the TRBD2 call from TCRdb remains unchecked. The CDR3 runs 19 residues. The germline V gene has CDR1 WNHNN and CDR2 SYGVQD (reference sequence).

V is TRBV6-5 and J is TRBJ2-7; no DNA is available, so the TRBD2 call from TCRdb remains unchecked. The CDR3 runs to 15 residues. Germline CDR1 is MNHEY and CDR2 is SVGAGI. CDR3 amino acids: CASSYGIAGEVEQYF.